The present T cell receptor beta chain was sequenced within a study of T-cell memory formation after mild COVID-19. General observations from the study: CD4+ contracting clones were found mainly in CM and EM, and CD8+ ones in EMRA. Contracting clones from day 15 to 85 showed balanced CD4/CD8; later expanders favored CD4+.

CDR3 length equals 15 residues. Trimming at V came to 7 bases and at J to 2 bases, leaving 7 bases not matched to a gene. This clonotype has more than one count but fewer than ten. Its antigen is undetermined. TCRdb redid the calling of the 5' RACE reads with MiXCR, one entry per CDR3 protein. The profile shows 150,000 to 200,000 distinct CDR3 sequences, 11% of them singletons. The chain has TRBV12-3 or TRBV12-4 and TRBJ2-4, with 8 bases matching TRBD2. Sample: PBMCs or a T cell subset sorted from them (not recorded which). This sequence originates from a man between 18 and 35 years old who had mild COVID-19 (a few samples of this study predate the infection). Cell type and time point are not known. Written as DNA, the CDR3 is TGTGCCAGCACCCTTAGGACTAGCACCAAAAACATTCAGTACTTC. It encodes CASTLRTSTKNIQYF.